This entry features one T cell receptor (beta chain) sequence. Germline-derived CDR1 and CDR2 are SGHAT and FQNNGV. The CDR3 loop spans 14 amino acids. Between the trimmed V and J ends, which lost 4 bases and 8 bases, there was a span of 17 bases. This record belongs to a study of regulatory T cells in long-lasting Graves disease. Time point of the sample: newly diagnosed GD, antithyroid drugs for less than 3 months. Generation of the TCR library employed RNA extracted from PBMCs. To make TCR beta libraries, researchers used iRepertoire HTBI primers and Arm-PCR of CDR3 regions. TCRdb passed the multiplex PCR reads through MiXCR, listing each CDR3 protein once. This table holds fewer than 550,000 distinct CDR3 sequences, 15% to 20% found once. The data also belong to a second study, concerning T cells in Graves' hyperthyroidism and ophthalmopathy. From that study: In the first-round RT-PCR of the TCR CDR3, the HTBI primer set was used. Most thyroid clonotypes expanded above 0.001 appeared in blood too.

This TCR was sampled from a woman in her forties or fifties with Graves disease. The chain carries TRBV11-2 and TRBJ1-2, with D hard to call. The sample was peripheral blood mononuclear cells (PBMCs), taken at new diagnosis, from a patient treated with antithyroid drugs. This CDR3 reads CASSSLRNAMGYTF. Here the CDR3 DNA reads TGTGCCAGCAGCTCCCTCCGCAACGCTATGGGCTACACCTTC.